The 4 T cell receptor beta chains in this list originate from one sample, sequenced in a study of T-cell reconstitution after alpha-beta-depleted transplantation in children (dated by TCRdb to 2016 to 2018). The library was generated by PCR. The run used an Illumina HiSeq 2500. TCR libraries were prepared with molecular barcoding, using unique molecular identifiers to normalize TCRbeta repertoire quantification. Using fastp at Q25 and MiXCR, TCRdb reprocessed the public reads and kept productive beta chains. Duplicate CDR3 protein sequences are folded into a single record with the most common DNA and genes. The sample table holds around 250,000 distinct CDR3 sequences, of which over 8% were seen once. The top ten hold around a tenth of the sample. The sequenced sample was PBMCs from the stem cell graft donor, obtained from the stem cell graft. All receptors come from a human donor who donated a stem cell graft to a child with SCID.

J is TRBJ2-5 and V is TRBV7-8; the D is unclear. Germline V gives CDR1 SGHVS, CDR2 FQNEAQ. The CDR3 extends over 16 amino acids. V shed 5 bases and J shed 1 base, with 17 bases lying between them. CDR3 coding DNA: TGTGCCAGCAGCCAACCACGGGCCACCCTCCAAGAGACCCAGTACTTC. This gives the protein CASSQPRATLQETQYF. Full variable domain (outside the CDR3, taken from reference TRBV7-8 and TRBJ2-5): GAGVSQSPRYKVAKRGQDVALRCDPISGHVSLFWYQQALGQGPEFLTYFQNEAQLDKSGLPSDRFFAERPEGSVSTLKIQRTQQEDSAVYLCASSQPRATLQETQYFGPGTRLLVL.

This clonotype was counted between two and nine times. This rearrangement joins TRBV7-8 to TRBJ2-2; TRBD1 aligns across 9 bases. Germline V lookup: CDR1 SGHVS, CDR2 FQNEAQ. This CDR3 comprises 16 residues. V lost 1 base to trimming and J lost 6 bases; unmatched junction nucleotides: 6. CDR3 nucleotides: TGTGCCAGCAGCTTAGGGGACAGGGTTAGGTCCGGGGAGCTGTTTTTT. It translates to CASSLGDRVRSGELFF.

This clonotype was detected a few times. The gene calls are TRBV5-6 and TRBJ2-3; D gene uncertain. Trimming stripped 4 bases from V and 2 bases from J, with 14 bases between. The CDR3 totals 15 residues. CDR1 and CDR2 (germline): SGHDT, YYEEEE. CDR3 DNA: TGTGCCAGCAGCCCCTCACCCCTCTACACAGATACGCAGTATTTT. Protein product: CASSPSPLYTDTQYF.

The chain uses TRBV5-1 and TRBJ2-6; D unresolved. The CDR3 has 18 residues. Trimming cost V 4 bases and J 0 bases, with 17 bases left between them. Germline V gene sequence: CDR1 SGHRS, CDR2 YFSETQ. CDR3 sequence: CASSPRRSNFSGANVLTF. CDR3 nucleotide sequence: TGCGCCAGCAGCCCTCGAAGGTCTAACTTCTCTGGGGCCAACGTCCTGACTTTC.